Each of the 15 T cell receptor beta chains below was sequenced from the same sample in a study of blood T cell repertoires in COVID-19. Measured with immunoSEQ multiplex PCR; TCRdb has only the in-frame clones, and not every one. The sample contains 250,000 or so clones, 86% of which appear only once. Sequencing input: peripheral blood. Receptors originate from a man between 25 and 39 years old with active or convalescent COVID-19.

The genes are TRBV7-3 and TRBJ1-5; D is perhaps TRBD1 (6 bases). The germline gives CDR1 SGHTA, CDR2 FQGTGA. The V and J ends lost 2 bases and 6 bases respectively, with 14 bases between them. The CDR3 is 15 amino acids. CDR3 sequence (DNA): TGTGCCAGCAGCTTAGGTGGGGGGGCCGGTCAGCCCCAGCATTTT. It specifies CASSLGGGAGQPQHF. Based on the CDR3 plus reference TRBV7-3 and TRBJ1-5, the full variable domain is GAGVSQTPSNKVTEKGKYVELRCDPISGHTALYWYRQSLGQGPEFLIYFQGTGAADDSGLPNDRFFAVRPEGSVSTLKIQRTERGDSAVYLCASSLGGGAGQPQHFGDGTRLSIL.

The genes are TRBV4-1 and TRBJ1-4; perhaps TRBD1 as D (5 bases). V was pared by 1 base and J by 7 bases, with 22 bases between. CDR1 is MGHRA and CDR2 is YSYEKL in the germline V gene. The CDR3 has 18 residues. The CDR3 reads CASSQAPYRGVSIEKLFF. CDR3 DNA sequence: TGCGCCAGCAGCCAAGCGCCCTATCGGGGGGTTTCAATTGAAAAACTGTTTTTT.

The chain has TRBV14 and TRBJ1-3; D not resolved. The CDR3 sequence is 16 residues long. Trimming took off 0 bases at V and 0 bases at J, with 9 bases between the two ends. CDR1 is SGHDN, CDR2 FVKESK, per germline. CDR3 loop: CASSQEIVSSGNTIYF. CDR3 DNA: TGTGCCAGCAGCCAAGAGATCGTGAGCTCTGGAAACACCATATATTTT. The full variable domain, its missing parts supplied by reference TRBV14 and TRBJ1-3, is EAGVTQFPSHSVIEKGQTVTLRCDPISGHDNLYWYRRVMGKEIKFLLHFVKESKQDESGMPNNRFLAERTGGTYSTLKVQPAELEDSGVYFCASSQEIVSSGNTIYFGEGSWLTVV.

The chain couples TRBV15 to TRBJ2-2; D unclear. V lost 0 bases and J lost 7, with 12 bases in between. Germline assignment: CDR1 LNHNV and CDR2 YYDKDF (reference sequence). This CDR3 is built from 15 residues. The CDR3 protein is CATSRDLTGGGELFF. In DNA, the CDR3 is TGTGCCACCAGCAGAGATCTGACTGGTGGCGGGGAGCTGTTTTTT.

The DNA of the CDR3 is TGTGCCTCCTCGCCAGGGGGGAGATCGGTTGGCGAGCAGTTCTTC. Amino acid sequence: CASSPGGRSVGEQFF. The rearrangement joins TRBV19 to TRBJ2-1; tentative D call: TRBD1 (7 bases). With 11 bases removed from V and 10 bases from J, the gap between germline ends came to 27 bases. This CDR3 is built from 15 residues. Germline CDR1 is LNHDA and CDR2 is SQIVND (reference sequence).

The chain uses TRBV15 and TRBJ2-3, with 8 bases matching TRBD1. Germline V gene sequence: CDR1 LNHNV, CDR2 YYDKDF (reference sequence). Germline trimming cut 2 bases from V and 1 base from J; bases unmatched to any gene: 5. The CDR3 loop spans 16 amino acids. The CDR3 nucleotides are TGTGCCACCAGCAGACGCAGGGGGCAGGGCACAGATACGCAGTATTTT. Protein product: CATSRRRGQGTDTQYF. The whole variable domain, filled in from reference TRBV15 and TRBJ2-3, reads DAMVIQNPRYQVTQFGKPVTLSCSQTLNHNVMYWYQQKSSQAPKLLFHYYDKDFNNEADTPDNFQSRRPNTSFCFLDIRSPGLGDTAMYLCATSRRRGQGTDTQYFGPGTRLTVL.

The rearrangement uses TRBV5-6 and TRBJ1-2; 7 bases are shared with TRBD1. This CDR3 has 16 amino acids. J lost 4 bases, V lost 4 bases, and 13 bases had no gene match. Germline values: CDR1 SGHDT, CDR2 YYEEEE. The CDR3 DNA sequence: TGTGCCAGCAGCGACGTTGTGGCAGGGGGGTCCTATGGCTACACCTTC. The encoded protein is CASSDVVAGGSYGYTF.

This clone turned up a few times. The J gene is TRBJ1-2, the V gene TRBV6-1, with no clear D. Trimming stripped 0 bases from V and 8 bases from J, with 16 bases between. The CDR3 spans 15 residues. Germline V gene sequence: CDR1 MNHNS, CDR2 SASEGT. CDR3 DNA sequence: TGTGCCAGCAGTGAAGCGCTAAGAGGGTCTCGCGGCTACACCTTC. Protein product: CASSEALRGSRGYTF.

The chain employs TRBV6-5 and TRBJ2-7; possibly TRBD1 for D (6 bases). This CDR3 region has 16 residues. Trimming cost V 4 bases and J 3 bases, with 19 bases left between them. Germline assignment: CDR1 MNHEY and CDR2 SVGAGI. The CDR3 here is CASSSAQGRSVYEQYF. The CDR3 DNA reads as TGTGCCAGCAGTTCTGCCCAGGGGAGATCCGTCTACGAGCAGTACTTC.

The chain carries TRBV6-5 and TRBJ1-2, with TRBD1 identical over 7 bases. The V segment lost 6 bases and the J segment 8 bases; nucleotides outside the gene matches: 12. CDR3 length: 14 amino acids. The germline V gene encodes CDR1 MNHEY and CDR2 SVGAGI. In DNA form, the CDR3 reads TGTGCCAGCAGCACCGACAGGGAGTCGGCAGGCTACACCTTC. Protein: CASSTDRESAGYTF.

This clone was counted a few times. This chain uses TRBV7-2 with TRBJ1-1; D gene unclear. Trimming removed 5 bases at V and 2 bases at J, with 12 bases between. Germline-derived CDR1 and CDR2 are SGHTA and FQGNSA. The CDR3 is 14 residues long. CDR3 amino acids: CASSVAAGNTEAFF. The CDR3 DNA reads as TGTGCCAGCAGCGTCGCCGCAGGAAACACTGAAGCTTTCTTT. The full variable domain, completed using reference TRBV7-2 and TRBJ1-1, is GAGVSQSPSNKVTEKGKDVELRCDPISGHTALYWYRQSLGQGLEFLIYFQGNSAPDKSGLPSDRFSAERTGGSVSTLTIQRTQQEDSAVYLCASSVAAGNTEAFFGQGTRLTVV.

The rearrangement uses TRBV3-1 (or the pseudogene TRBV3-2) and TRBJ1-2; D uncertain. The CDR3 runs 13 residues. Germline V gives CDR1 LGHDT, CDR2 YNNKEL (reference sequence). V lost 1 base and J lost 13, with 16 bases in between. The CDR3 DNA sequence: TGTGCCAGCAGCCAAGCTCAAACAAATGGCGGCACCTTC. It codes for CASSQAQTNGGTF.

This sequence joins TRBV15 and TRBJ1-4; D uncertain. Per germline, CDR1 LNHNV and CDR2 YYDKDF (reference sequence). CDR3 length: 16 amino acids. Trimming pared 0 bases from V and 4 bases from J, leaving 12 bases between. The CDR3 loop is CATSREMGRLNEKLFF. The CDR3 DNA follows: TGTGCCACCAGCAGAGAGATGGGGAGGCTTAATGAAAAACTGTTTTTT.

The chain combines TRBV11-2 with TRBJ2-1, with 10 bases lining up with TRBD1. V lost 5 bases to trimming and J lost 4 bases; unmatched junction nucleotides: 14. This CDR3 is 18 amino acids long. Germline V gene sequence: CDR1 SGHAT, CDR2 FQNNGV. CDR3 sequence: CASSPGQGEIFSYNEQFF. Here the CDR3 DNA reads TGTGCCAGCAGCCCAGGACAGGGGGAGATATTCTCATACAATGAGCAGTTCTTC.

The CDR3 DNA sequence: TGTGCCAGCAGCTTAGTTGGAGGGGGCAACTATGGCTACACCTTC. It specifies CASSLVGGGNYGYTF. The rearrangement links TRBV7-2 to TRBJ1-2; 7 bases agree with TRBD1. The CDR3 runs to 15 residues. Germline V gene data show CDR1 as SGHTA and CDR2 as FQGNSA. The V segment lost 1 base and the J segment 2 bases; nucleotides outside the gene matches: 4. Complete variable domain (other parts from reference TRBV7-2 and TRBJ1-2): GAGVSQSPSNKVTEKGKDVELRCDPISGHTALYWYRQSLGQGLEFLIYFQGNSAPDKSGLPSDRFSAERTGGSVSTLTIQRTQQEDSAVYLCASSLVGGGNYGYTFGSGTRLTVV.